This T cell receptor beta chain stems from a study of shared clonotypes between healthy human individuals. Findings and limits, study-wide: Donor clonotype sharing was expected to depend on sequencing depth.

V was clipped by 3 bases and J by 5 bases, with 11 bases between them. The CDR3 sequence is 13 residues long. From germline, CDR1 is MNHEY and CDR2 SMNVEV (reference sequence). Every immunoSEQ plate was one replicate of a subset's evenly spread DNA. Replicate PCRs from sorted subsets contained around 190 ng DNA, which is 30,000 to 35,000 T cell genomes. Assay: immunoSEQ multiplex PCR; the TCRdb copy retains only in-frame clones and omits some. Of about 2.2 million clones in the sample, 90% to 95% are singletons; the top ten hold about 1.7%. CD8 cells regarded as naive lacked CD45RO, were positively chosen for CCR7, and omitted terminally differentiated effector memory CD45RA+ cells. As to this clone: Its specificity is unknown. The sample carries other DNA sequences with the same CDR3.

The sequencing sample was made of naive CD8+ T cells from PBMCs. The chain carries TRBV27 and TRBJ2-7; weak D call: TRBD2 (7 bases). The clonotype comes from a man in his late teens or twenties in good health. Some clones in this sample may be carry-over from other donors' samples. Here the CDR3 reads CASSLAGANEQYF. In DNA, the CDR3 is TGTGCCAGCAGTTTGGCGGGGGCTAACGAGCAGTACTTC.